This TCR beta chain was obtained from a study of T cell clonotyping in hematopoietic cell transplantation. Recipient blood drawn about 28 days pretransplant and days 30, 100, 180 after. As concerns this clone: What it binds is not known.

Repertoires were generated with immunoSEQ multiplex PCR, while TCRdb's copy carries only in-frame clones and drops some. The table has 13,000 to 15,000 clones, about nine tenths seen once; the top ten hold 9.5% to 15%. Findings and limits, study-wide: No sorting was done, leaving CD4 and CD8 contributions mixed. At the given depth, recipient repertoires were over 97% de novo clonotypes. After transplant, recipient diversity fell while pathologically expanded clonotypes grew through day 180.

This CDR3 is 15 amino acids long. Germline V gene lookup returns CDR1 SGHAT and CDR2 FQNNGV. V was clipped by 3 bases and J by 0 bases; unmatched bases: 2. The receptor comes from a male patient in his fifties who had an allogeneic stem cell transplant from an unrelated donor, so T cells may come from the graft donor. Some clones in this sample may be carry-over from other donors' samples. The chain joins TRBV11-2 to TRBJ2-7, with TRBD1 identical over 10 bases. The sample in question was PBMCs, obtained 100 days after allogeneic stem cell transplant. The CDR3 loop is CASSLDRGSSYEQYF. As DNA, the CDR3 is TGTGCCAGCAGCTTGGACAGGGGGTCCTCCTACGAGCAGTACTTC.